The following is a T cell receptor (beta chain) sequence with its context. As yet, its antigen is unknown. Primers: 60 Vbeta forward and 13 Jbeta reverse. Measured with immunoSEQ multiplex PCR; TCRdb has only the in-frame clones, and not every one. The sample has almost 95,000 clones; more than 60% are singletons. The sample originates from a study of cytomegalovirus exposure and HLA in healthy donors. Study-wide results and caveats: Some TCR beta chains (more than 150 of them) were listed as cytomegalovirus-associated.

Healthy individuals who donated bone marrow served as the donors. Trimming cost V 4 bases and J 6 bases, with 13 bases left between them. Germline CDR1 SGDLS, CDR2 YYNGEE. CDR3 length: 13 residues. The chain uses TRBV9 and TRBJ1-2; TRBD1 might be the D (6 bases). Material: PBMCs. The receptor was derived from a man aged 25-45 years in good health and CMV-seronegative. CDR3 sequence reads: CASSKPGGDGYTF. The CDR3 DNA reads TGTGCCAGCAGCAAACCGGGGGGCGATGGCTACACCTTC.